The next 29 T cell receptor beta chains were all read from a single sample in a study of OX40 agonist ivuxolimab in advanced cancers. The data were produced by immunoSEQ multiplex PCR, yet TCRdb's version contains in-frame clones alone and is incomplete. The sample has some 70,000 clones; roughly 84% are singletons. The sample in question was CD4+ or CD8+ T cells sorted from blood, obtained in a trial of the OX40 agonist ivuxolimab. The receptors were gathered from an adult with an advanced solid tumor such as melanoma, head and neck, liver or kidney cancer.

The CDR3 region has the DNA TGTGCCAGCAGCCCCATTAGGGCTAGCGGGAGAGGAGATACGCAGTATTTT. It specifies CASSPIRASGRGDTQYF. The genes are TRBV7-3 and TRBJ2-3, with 10 nucleotides matching TRBD2. CDR1 and CDR2 from the germline V gene are SGHTA and FQGTGA. The CDR3 has 17 amino acids. The J segment lost 5 bases and the V segment lost 5 bases, leaving 13 bases of the junction unmatched.

The chain couples TRBV2 to TRBJ2-7; D remains unclear. Germline loops: CDR1 SNHLY, CDR2 FYNNEI. The CDR3 has 13 amino acids. V gave up 2 bases and J gave up 3 bases, with 8 bases separating them. The CDR3 sequence is CASSESQDYEQYF. The CDR3 nucleotides are TGTGCCAGCAGTGAAAGCCAGGACTACGAGCAGTACTTC.

V usage is TRBV11-3 and J usage is TRBJ2-7; no reliable D call. The germline gives CDR1 SGHNT, CDR2 YENEEA. The CDR3 has 13 residues. The ends were cut back, 1 base at V and 10 bases at J, with 14 bases in the middle. CDR3 nucleotide sequence: TGTGCCAGCAGCTTAGGGGCCGCAGATCGTCAGTACTTC. Protein: CASSLGAADRQYF.

The rearrangement joins TRBV11-2 to TRBJ2-1, with no clear D. V dropped 5 bases and J dropped 6 bases, with 5 bases sitting between them. Germline lookup yields CDR1 SGHAT and CDR2 FQNNGV. The CDR3 length is 11 residues. The CDR3 loop reads CASSVTNEQFF. DNA for the CDR3: TGTGCCAGCAGCGTAACCAATGAGCAGTTCTTC. Using reference TRBV11-2 and TRBJ2-1 for the parts outside the CDR3, the full variable domain is EAGVAQSPRYKIIEKRQSVAFWCNPISGHATLYWYQQILGQGPKLLIQFQNNGVVDDSQLPKDRFSAERLKGVDSTLKIQPAKLEDSAVYLCASSVTNEQFFGPGTRLTVL.

This chain joins TRBV9 and TRBJ2-3; tentatively, D is TRBD2 (5 bases). The germline V gene encodes CDR1 SGDLS and CDR2 YYNGEE. CDR3 length: 15 residues. Trimming stripped 0 bases from V and 2 bases from J, with 10 bases between. In DNA, the CDR3 is TGTGCCAGCAGCGTAGTAGCGAAATCCACAGATACGCAGTATTTT. Protein: CASSVVAKSTDTQYF.

V and J are TRBV18 and TRBJ2-4; the D gene is possibly TRBD1 (6 bases). Germline V lookup: CDR1 KGHSH, CDR2 LQKENI. V was clipped by 2 bases and J by 4 bases, with 12 bases between them. The CDR3 extends over 15 amino acids. CDR3 protein: CASSPVDSVKNIQYF. The CDR3 nucleotides are TGTGCCAGCTCACCAGTGGACAGCGTAAAAAACATTCAGTACTTC.

This chain connects TRBV6-6 to TRBJ1-1, with TRBD1 as a possible D gene (5 bases). The CDR3 has 14 amino acids. CDR1 is MNHNY and CDR2 is SVGAGI in the germline V gene (reference sequence). Trimming cost V 2 bases and J 1 base, with 8 bases left between them. CDR3 residues: CASSYGGGNTEAFF. The DNA for the CDR3 is TGTGCCAGCAGTTACGGGGGAGGGAACACTGAAGCTTTCTTT.

This chain's CDR3 is CASRATRVTDTQYF. In nucleotides, the CDR3 is TGCGCCAGCAGGGCGACTAGAGTGACAGATACGCAGTATTTT. The rearrangement uses TRBV5-1 and TRBJ2-3, with a tentative D call TRBD2 (6 bases). V lost 5 bases to trimming and J lost 3 bases, with 13 bases between them. CDR3 size: 14 residues. Germline V gene data show CDR1 as SGHRS and CDR2 as YFSETQ.

The J gene is TRBJ1-4, the V gene TRBV19; weak D call: TRBD1 (6 bases). V lost 6 bases, J lost 6 bases, and 17 bases lay in between. Germline V gene data show CDR1 as LNHDA and CDR2 as SQIVND (reference sequence). The CDR3 covers 15 residues. The CDR3 is CASRNSGVGYEKLFF. CDR3 nucleotides: TGTGCCAGTAGGAATTCAGGGGTTGGGTATGAAAAACTGTTTTTT.

CDR3 nucleotides: TGTGCCAGCAGCCAAGATGGAGGCGGGAGGGCCTTAGAGCAGTACTTC. Its protein product is CASSQDGGGRALEQYF. This chain uses TRBV4-2 with TRBJ2-7, with 9 bases lining up with TRBD2. Trimming cost V 0 bases and J 7 bases; bases outside gene matches: 10. Germline V gene lookup returns CDR1 LGHNA and CDR2 YNFKEQ. The CDR3 is 16 amino acids.

The chain combines TRBV6-6 with TRBJ1-1; the D gene is possibly TRBD1 (6 bases). The CDR3 loop spans 14 amino acids. Germline CDR1 MNHNY, CDR2 SVGAGI (reference sequence). The V end was cut by 1 base, the J end by 6 bases, with 12 bases between. The CDR3 region has the DNA TGTGCCAGCAGTTACTACGCAGGGGTGGCTGAAGCTTTCTTT. It specifies CASSYYAGVAEAFF.

The V gene is TRBV10-2, the J gene TRBJ1-1; D possibly corresponds to TRBD1 (5 bases). The CDR3 covers 15 residues. The V and J ends lost 3 bases and 10 bases respectively, with 21 bases between them. CDR1 and CDR2 (germline): WSHSY, SAAADI. Here the CDR3 reads CASSDFSGKFAAAFF. CDR3 bases: TGCGCCAGCAGTGATTTCTCAGGGAAATTCGCAGCAGCTTTCTTT.

The CDR3 DNA reads as TGCGCCAGCAGCCAAGAAGGCCGGCCACTAAGGAATGGCTACACCTTC. This gives the protein CASSQEGRPLRNGYTF. J is TRBJ1-2 and V is TRBV4-3, with no clear D. Trimming pared 0 bases from V and 6 bases from J, leaving 17 bases between. Germline V gives CDR1 LGHNA, CDR2 YSLEER. The CDR3 contains 16 residues.

The chain employs TRBV7-2 and TRBJ2-7; D is ambiguous. CDR3 length equals 14 residues. Germline CDR1 is SGHTA and CDR2 is FQGNSA. Trimming removed 1 base from V and 2 bases from J, with 9 bases in between. CDR3 protein: CASSLGLRTYEQYF. The CDR3 nucleotides are TGTGCCAGCAGCTTAGGGCTCCGCACCTACGAGCAGTACTTC. The whole variable domain, filled in from reference TRBV7-2 and TRBJ2-7, reads GAGVSQSPSNKVTEKGKDVELRCDPISGHTALYWYRQSLGQGLEFLIYFQGNSAPDKSGLPSDRFSAERTGGSVSTLTIQRTQQEDSAVYLCASSLGLRTYEQYFGPGTRLTVT.

The chain links TRBV28 to TRBJ2-1; TRBD1 aligns across 8 bases. The CDR3 has 15 amino acids. V gave up 6 bases and J gave up 7 bases; unmatched junction bases: 11. The germline V gene has CDR1 MDHEN and CDR2 SYDVKM. The CDR3 region is CASRLPGQAKNEQFF. CDR3 nucleotide sequence: TGTGCCAGCAGGTTACCGGGACAGGCGAAAAATGAGCAGTTCTTC.

V and J are TRBV2 and TRBJ1-2; the D gene is possibly TRBD1 (6 bases). Germline V gene lookup returns CDR1 SNHLY and CDR2 FYNNEI. The CDR3 length is 14 residues. With 5 bases removed from V and 5 bases from J, the gap between germline ends came to 15 bases. CDR3 DNA sequence: TGTGCCAGCAGTCCTCTGGAGGGGGATTATGGCTACACCTTC. It codes for CASSPLEGDYGYTF.

This clone was seen more than once but under ten times. The CDR3, as DNA: TGTGCCAGCATTTCCGGAGGGCGGGAGACCCAGTACTTC. It translates to CASISGGRETQYF. The chain employs TRBV28 and TRBJ2-5, with a possible D match to TRBD2 (6 bases). The CDR3 length is 13 residues. V was trimmed by 7 bases and J by 5 bases, leaving 14 bases between them. CDR1 MDHEN and CDR2 SYDVKM come from the germline V gene. Using reference TRBV28 and TRBJ2-5 for the parts outside the CDR3, the full variable domain is DVKVTQSSRYLVKRTGEKVFLECVQDMDHENMFWYRQDPGLGLRLIYFSYDVKMKEKGDIPEGYSVSREKKERFSLILESASTNQTSMYLCASISGGRETQYFGPGTRLLVL.

For this clone: In the same sample, other DNA sequences code for this CDR3. V and J are TRBV4-2 and TRBJ1-1, with 9 bases aligning to TRBD1. V shed 4 bases, J shed 1 base, and the junction held 1 base outside the gene matches. CDR3 length: 14 amino acids. Germline V lookup: CDR1 LGHNA, CDR2 YNFKEQ. The CDR3 sequence is CASSRGQGNTEAFF. The CDR3 region has the DNA TGTGCCAGCAGCCGGGGACAGGGGAACACTGAAGCTTTCTTT.

This clone was recorded a few times. As DNA, the CDR3 is TGTGCCAGCAGTCACAATCAGCCCCAGCATTTT. Translation gives CASSHNQPQHF. The chain employs TRBV28 and TRBJ1-5; D not certain. Germline loops: CDR1 MDHEN, CDR2 SYDVKM. V was trimmed by 5 bases and J by 3 bases, leaving 2 bases between them. The CDR3 length is 11 residues.

The chain joins TRBV7-3 to TRBJ2-7; 10 bases are a match to TRBD1. This CDR3 has 13 residues. Per the germline V gene, CDR1 is SGHTA and CDR2 is FQGTGA. V was clipped by 2 bases and J by 6 bases; unmatched bases: 1. CDR3 sequence: CASSLGQGVEQYF. The CDR3 DNA is TGTGCCAGCAGCTTAGGACAGGGGGTCGAGCAGTACTTC.

V usage is TRBV5-1 and J usage is TRBJ2-7; weak D call: TRBD1 (6 bases). Trimming removed 0 bases at V and 7 bases at J, with 17 bases between. The germline V gene has CDR1 SGHRS and CDR2 YFSETQ. The CDR3 runs to 15 residues. The CDR3 DNA reads TGCGCCAGCAGCTTGGCCCCCTCCGGGGACATAGAGCAGTACTTC. It is translated as CASSLAPSGDIEQYF.

The chain couples TRBV7-2 to TRBJ1-3; 7 bases are a match to TRBD1. This CDR3 comprises 18 residues. CDR1 and CDR2 (germline): SGHTA, FQGNSA. V was clipped by 3 bases and J by 0 bases; unmatched bases: 11. The CDR3 region has the DNA TGTGCCAGCAGCTTCCGGGACAGCCCCGCTATCTCTGGAAACACCATATATTTT. Translating gives CASSFRDSPAISGNTIYF. Variable domain in full (rest from reference TRBV7-2 and TRBJ1-3): GAGVSQSPSNKVTEKGKDVELRCDPISGHTALYWYRQSLGQGLEFLIYFQGNSAPDKSGLPSDRFSAERTGGSVSTLTIQRTQQEDSAVYLCASSFRDSPAISGNTIYFGEGSWLTVV.

CDR3 DNA: TGTGCCAGCAGCTTAGGGGGGTTCACCTACGAGCAGTACTTC. It is translated as CASSLGGFTYEQYF. The chain carries TRBV7-3 and TRBJ2-7, with D perhaps TRBD2 (6 bases). Trimming stripped 2 bases from V and 2 bases from J, with 10 bases between. Germline lookup yields CDR1 SGHTA and CDR2 FQGTGA. CDR3 length equals 14 residues.

This rearrangement joins TRBV7-6 to TRBJ2-2, with 12 bases identical to TRBD2. In germline, CDR1 is SGHVS, CDR2 FNYEAQ. This CDR3 is built from 18 residues. Trimming at V came to 4 bases and at J to 1 base, leaving 7 bases not matched to a gene. CDR3 coding DNA: TGTGCCAGCAGCTCGCGGCTAGCGGGGGGGATGAACACCGGGGAGCTGTTTTTT. Protein: CASSSRLAGGMNTGELFF.

The chain joins TRBV6-5 to TRBJ1-1, with D hard to call. CDR1 is MNHEY, CDR2 SVGAGI, per germline. V lost 5 bases to trimming and J lost 0 bases, with 10 bases between them. The CDR3 contains 14 residues. The CDR3: CASSRLAMNTEAFF. CDR3 DNA: TGTGCCAGCAGTCGTCTAGCAATGAACACTGAAGCTTTCTTT.

V is TRBV7-8 and J is TRBJ2-7; perhaps TRBD2 as D (6 bases). In germline, CDR1 is SGHVS, CDR2 FQNEAQ. V lost 3 bases to trimming and J lost 6 bases, with 18 bases between them. The CDR3 has 15 amino acids. CDR3 coding DNA: TGTGCCAGCAGCTTCTTGACTAGGGGAAGTGGCGAGCAGTACTTC. This codes for CASSFLTRGSGEQYF.

Points on this clone: The sample has other DNA sequences that encode this CDR3 too. CDR3 coding DNA: TGTGCCAGCAGTTACTCGGGCAGGTCAGGAAACACCATATATTTT. This encodes CASSYSGRSGNTIYF. The chain couples TRBV6-5 to TRBJ1-3; D gene ambiguous. V was cut by 0 bases and J by 4 bases, with 10 bases left in between. This CDR3 has 15 residues. The V gene's germline CDR1 is MNHEY and CDR2 SVGAGI.

The chain combines TRBV4-2 with TRBJ2-7; the D gene is possibly TRBD1 (7 bases). Trimming shortened V by 1 base and J by 5 bases, and 12 bases separated the two germline ends. Germline V gene sequence: CDR1 LGHNA, CDR2 YNFKEQ. CDR3 length equals 14 residues. The CDR3 nucleotides read TGTGCCAGCAGCCAAGGACTAGGGGGCCACGAGCAGTACTTC. Translating it yields CASSQGLGGHEQYF.

V is TRBV4-3 and J is TRBJ2-7; 7 bases fit TRBD2. This CDR3 has 18 amino acids. V lost 4 bases and J lost 0; bases outside the gene matches: 15. Germline V CDR1 and CDR2: LGHNA, YSLEER. The CDR3 loop reads CASSPPGREQRYSYEQYF. In DNA form, the CDR3 reads TGCGCCAGCAGCCCCCCAGGGAGGGAGCAGCGGTACTCCTACGAGCAGTACTTC.